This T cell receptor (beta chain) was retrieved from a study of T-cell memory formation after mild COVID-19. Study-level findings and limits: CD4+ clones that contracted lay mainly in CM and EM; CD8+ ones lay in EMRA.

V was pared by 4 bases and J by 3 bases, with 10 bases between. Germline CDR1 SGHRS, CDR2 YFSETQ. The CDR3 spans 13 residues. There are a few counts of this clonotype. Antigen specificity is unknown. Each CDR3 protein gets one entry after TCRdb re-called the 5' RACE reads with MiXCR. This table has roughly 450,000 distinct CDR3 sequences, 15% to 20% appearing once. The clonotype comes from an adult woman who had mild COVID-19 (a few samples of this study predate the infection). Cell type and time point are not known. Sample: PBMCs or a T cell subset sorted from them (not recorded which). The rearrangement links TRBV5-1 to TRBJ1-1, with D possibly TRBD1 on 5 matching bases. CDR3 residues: CASSRTRDTEAFF. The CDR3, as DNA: TGCGCCAGCAGCCGTACCAGGGACACTGAAGCTTTCTTT.